This T cell receptor (beta chain) is drawn from a study of Graves' ophthalmopathy and Graves' hyperthyroidism. Study results and limitations: Blood also contained most of the expanded thyroid clonotypes above 0.001 frequency.

Investigators amplified TCR beta CDR3 regions from RNA transcripts. HTBI-primed first-round RT-PCR preceded second-round multiplex PCR. TCRdb reprocessed the multiplex PCR reads with MiXCR, giving one entry per CDR3 protein. Of a few hundred thousand distinct CDR3 sequences in the sample, about 15% were seen once. If patients had other autoimmune diseases, uncontrolled infections, pregnancy or lactation, they were excluded. The PBMCs used were ones drawn from approximately 10 ml of fresh peripheral blood. Trimming cost V 6 bases and J 0 bases, with 11 bases left between them. The CDR3 covers 14 residues. Germline CDR1 and CDR2: MNHNS and SASEGT. This clonotype was counted ten times or more. Its antigen is undetermined.

Material: peripheral blood. V and J are TRBV6-1 and TRBJ1-1, with a tentative D call TRBD1 (5 bases). This clonotype was obtained from an adult woman with stable Graves' hyperthyroidism. The CDR3, as DNA: TGTGCCAGCAGCCCGGGACTGATGAACACTGAAGCTTTCTTT. Amino acid sequence: CASSPGLMNTEAFF.